This T cell receptor beta chain was profiled in a study of tumor and adjacent non-tumor tissue in lung cancer. This sample's RNA came from whole unsorted tissue. Distant lung tissue was collected more than 3 cm away from the tumor edge. Three rounds of nested PCR, following a modified ARM-PCR protocol, produced the TCRbeta library. TCRdb processed the multiplex PCR reads anew with MiXCR; each CDR3 protein has one entry. This sample has about 110,000 distinct CDR3 sequences; 62% occur once, and the top ten carry around 20%. Sequencing was performed on distant non-tumor lung tissue. The source of this sequence is a man aged 55 to 70 with non-small cell lung cancer.

CDR3 region: CASSARLARVVNEQFF. In nucleotides, the CDR3 is TGTGCCAGCAGTGCAAGACTAGCGCGTGTGGTCAATGAGCAGTTCTTC. J is TRBJ2-1 and V is TRBV6-5, with 8 bases identical to TRBD2. The V and J ends lost 5 bases and 6 bases, in that order; junction bases with no gene match: 12. CDR3 length: 16 amino acids. Germline CDR1 and CDR2: MNHEY and SVGAGI.